Detailed here is one T cell receptor (beta chain). The antigen is undetermined. CDR3 length: 15 amino acids. Unmatched junction bases numbered 6, after V lost 2 bases and J lost 2 bases. CDR1 and CDR2 (germline): SGHRS, YFSETQ. The PCR contained 60 Vbeta and 13 Jbeta primers. Repertoires were generated with immunoSEQ multiplex PCR, while TCRdb's copy carries only in-frame clones and drops some. This table has about 120,000 clones, approximately 80% appearing once. The entry originates in a study of cytomegalovirus exposure and HLA in healthy donors. Study as a whole: There were 117 million unique TCR beta sequences, drawn from approximately 180 million T cells, in an earlier analysis.

Findings and caveats of the study: Trimming of TCR beta V- and J-genes showed a link, identified in a later analysis, to a missense DCLRE1C variant. With further analysis later on, most CMV-associated TCR beta chains appeared HLA-restricted.

The rearrangement links TRBV5-1 to TRBJ2-7; 8 bases are shared with TRBD2. Sequencing was performed on PBMCs. This clonotype was obtained from a woman in her thirties or forties in good health and CMV-seropositive. CDR3 DNA: TGCGCCAGCAGCTTACTAGCGGCCTTGACCTACGAGCAGTACTTC. Amino acids: CASSLLAALTYEQYF. The full variable domain, its missing parts supplied by reference TRBV5-1 and TRBJ2-7, is KAGVTQTPRYLIKTRGQQVTLSCSPISGHRSVSWYQQTPGQGLQFLFEYFSETQRNKGNFPGRFSGRQFSNSRSEMNVSTLELGDSALYLCASSLLAALTYEQYFGPGTRLTVT.